What follows are 32 T cell receptor beta chains derived from one specimen sequenced in a study of cytotoxic CD8 clonotypes in ibrutinib-treated CLL. TCRdb's table, derived via immunoSEQ multiplex PCR, lists solely in-frame clones and lacks some. Of 70,000 to 85,000 clones in the sample, around 84% were seen once. The sequencing here drew on PBMCs, taken at disease progression, from a patient treated with ibrutinib. The receptors stem from a human donor with chronic lymphocytic leukemia.

The chain combines TRBV5-1 with TRBJ1-2; no reliable D call. The V and J ends lost 2 bases and 4 bases respectively, with 12 bases between them. CDR1 and CDR2 (germline): SGHRS, YFSETQ. The CDR3 has 14 amino acids. CDR3 sequence (DNA): TGCGCCAGCAGCTTAGCCGGGTTATCCTATGGCTACACCTTC. Protein: CASSLAGLSYGYTF. The entire variable domain, with the rest obtained from reference TRBV5-1 and TRBJ1-2, is as follows: KAGVTQTPRYLIKTRGQQVTLSCSPISGHRSVSWYQQTPGQGLQFLFEYFSETQRNKGNFPGRFSGRQFSNSRSEMNVSTLELGDSALYLCASSLAGLSYGYTFGSGTRLTVV.

This sequence joins TRBV5-1 and TRBJ2-5; D is possibly TRBD2 (7 bases). The CDR3 runs to 16 residues. The germline V and J ends were trimmed by 0 bases and 5 bases, with 17 bases remaining between them. Germline assignment: CDR1 SGHRS and CDR2 YFSETQ. The DNA of the CDR3 is TGCGCCAGCAGCTTGGGCCCCTGGGGGGGCAAGGAGACCCAGTACTTC. Protein product: CASSLGPWGGKETQYF.

The chain combines TRBV2 with TRBJ2-1; TRBD2 aligns across 12 bases. Trimming cost V 5 bases and J 4 bases; bases outside gene matches: 6. The length of the CDR3 is 16 residues. CDR1 is SNHLY and CDR2 is FYNNEI in the germline V gene. For the CDR3, the DNA is TGTGCCAGCAGTCCGACTAGCGGGAGAGGATACAATGAGCAGTTCTTC. Its translation is CASSPTSGRGYNEQFF.

The V gene is TRBV10-3, the J gene TRBJ1-2, with a tentative D call TRBD1 (6 bases). V gave up 8 bases and J gave up 4 bases, with 11 bases separating them. Germline CDR1 is ENHRY and CDR2 is SYGVKD. This CDR3 region has 12 residues. CDR3 amino acids: CAIPTGLYGYTF. The CDR3 bases are TGTGCCATCCCCACAGGGCTCTATGGCTACACCTTC.

As regards this clone: The germline gene is not matched at one end of the junction; a read error may be the cause. The chain joins TRBV5-4 to TRBJ2-7; D remains ambiguous. Germline V gene sequence: CDR1 SGHNT, CDR2 YYREEE (reference sequence). The CDR3 spans 12 residues. CDR3 nucleotides: TGTGTCAGCAGCTCTGACCTCTACGAGCAGTACTTC. Encoded protein: CVSSSDLYEQYF.

This chain links TRBV7-9 with TRBJ2-7; 7 bases map to TRBD2. Germline assignment: CDR1 SEHNR and CDR2 FQNEAQ (reference sequence). V shed 2 bases, J shed 4 bases, and the junction held 11 bases outside the gene matches. There are 16 residues in the CDR3. The CDR3 protein is CASSLWQGGLVYEQYF. CDR3 bases: TGTGCCAGCAGCTTATGGCAGGGAGGGTTGGTTTACGAGCAGTACTTC. Together with reference TRBV7-9 and TRBJ2-7, the CDR3 gives the full variable domain: DTGVSQNPRHKITKRGQNVTFRCDPISEHNRLYWYRQTLGQGPEFLTYFQNEAQLEKSRLLSDRFSAERPKGSFSTLEIQRTEQGDSAMYLCASSLWQGGLVYEQYFGPGTRLTVT.

The rearrangement uses TRBV6-1 and TRBJ2-7; 10 nucleotides agree with TRBD1. The CDR3 extends over 15 amino acids. The trim removed 1 base at V and 3 bases at J, leaving 3 bases unmatched. In germline, CDR1 is MNHNS, CDR2 SASEGT. The CDR3 DNA reads TGTGCCAGCAGTGAAGTGGACAGGGGGATCTACGAGCAGTACTTC. As protein: CASSEVDRGIYEQYF.

The chain couples TRBV5-1 to TRBJ2-2; D remains unclear. The V gene lost 2 bases and the J gene lost 11 bases, with 13 bases spanning the gap. Germline V lookup: CDR1 SGHRS, CDR2 YFSETQ. The CDR3 is 13 amino acids. The CDR3 reads CASSFPPKEELFF. The CDR3 DNA reads as TGCGCCAGCAGCTTCCCCCCAAAGGAAGAGCTGTTTTTT.

This rearrangement joins TRBV19 to TRBJ1-4; no definite D call. Germline CDR1 LNHDA, CDR2 SQIVND (reference sequence). This CDR3 has 13 amino acids. Trimming cost V 5 bases and J 8 bases, with 12 bases left between them. Here the CDR3 reads CASSWAGGEKLFF. Here the CDR3 DNA reads TGTGCCAGTAGTTGGGCCGGTGGGGAAAAACTGTTTTTT.

V gene TRBV28 combines with J gene TRBJ2-3, with 9 nucleotides matching TRBD1. This CDR3 region has 16 residues. J lost 2 bases, V lost 6 bases, and 9 bases had no gene match. The germline V gene encodes CDR1 MDHEN and CDR2 SYDVKM. In DNA form, the CDR3 reads TGTGCCAGCAGCCTCAACGGACAGGGGTCCACAGATACGCAGTATTTT. Protein sequence: CASSLNGQGSTDTQYF.

The rearrangement uses TRBV4-1 and TRBJ1-1; D might be TRBD1 (6 bases). Between the trimmed V and J ends, which lost 0 bases and 11 bases, there was a span of 19 bases. Germline CDR1 and CDR2: MGHRA and YSYEKL. CDR3 length equals 15 residues. CDR3 in amino acids: CASSQEEFRGSVAFF. The CDR3 nucleotides read TGCGCCAGCAGCCAAGAGGAATTCAGGGGCTCGGTGGCTTTCTTT.

The rearrangement uses TRBV6-5 and TRBJ2-5, with D perhaps TRBD2 (5 bases). The V and J ends lost 1 base and 4 bases respectively, with 16 bases between them. The CDR3 is 16 amino acids. The germline V gene encodes CDR1 MNHEY and CDR2 SVGAGI. The CDR3 DNA follows: TGTGCCAGCAGTTACTTAGGACCGATTCGGGGAGAGACCCAGTACTTC. Its protein is CASSYLGPIRGETQYF.

This clone was picked up one time. The chain uses TRBV5-6 and TRBJ2-1; D call uncertain. The ends were cut back, 0 bases at V and 7 bases at J, with 8 bases in the middle. CDR1 SGHDT and CDR2 YYEEEE come from the germline V gene. The CDR3 is 13 amino acids. As DNA, the CDR3 is TGTGCCAGCAGCTTGGGGGCTCGAAATGAGCAGTTCTTC. This encodes CASSLGARNEQFF.

The chain employs TRBV5-1 and TRBJ2-7, with D unresolved. V was trimmed by 0 bases and J by 2 bases, leaving 15 bases between them. This CDR3 region has 16 residues. Germline V CDR1 and CDR2: SGHRS, YFSETQ. CDR3 in DNA: TGCGCCAGCAGCTTGGGCGCCAATCTCCCTACCTACGAGCAGTACTTC. It encodes CASSLGANLPTYEQYF.

The genes are TRBV2 and TRBJ2-3; D gene ambiguous. CDR1 and CDR2 from the germline V gene are SNHLY and FYNNEI. V lost 2 bases, J lost 5 bases, and 8 bases lay in between. This CDR3 has 13 residues. In DNA, the CDR3 is TGTGCCAGCAGTGAACGGTCAGAAGATACGCAGTATTTT. Protein sequence: CASSERSEDTQYF.

This chain joins TRBV5-7 and TRBJ2-5; no clear D. TRBV5-7 is an ORF, with its function uncertain. V was cut by 4 bases and J by 4 bases, with 14 bases left in between. CDR3 length: 14 amino acids. CDR3 DNA sequence: TGTGCCAGCAGCCAACCCCAAGGGCCAGAGACCCAGTACTTC. This encodes CASSQPQGPETQYF.

V is TRBV5-1 and J is TRBJ1-2, with D possibly being TRBD1 (5 bases). Deletions cut 2 bases from V and 6 bases from J, with 14 bases between. CDR3 length equals 14 residues. The germline V gene encodes CDR1 SGHRS and CDR2 YFSETQ. The CDR3 is CASSFQGREDGYTF. The CDR3 nucleotides read TGCGCCAGCAGCTTTCAGGGACGTGAGGATGGCTACACCTTC.

The CDR3 is CASSLWGSGQGSEAFF. CDR3 sequence (DNA): TGTGCCAGCAGCTTGTGGGGCTCAGGACAGGGTTCTGAAGCTTTCTTT. V usage is TRBV5-4 and J usage is TRBJ1-1, with 8 bases that match TRBD1. This CDR3 spans 16 amino acids. Trimming took 1 base from V and 6 from J; bases not matched to a gene: 11. Germline-derived CDR1 and CDR2 are SGHNT and YYREEE (reference sequence). The variable domain in full, completed from reference TRBV5-4 and TRBJ1-1, reads ETGVTQSPTHLIKTRGQQVTLRCSSQSGHNTVSWYQQALGQGPQFIFQYYREEENGRGNFPPRFSGLQFPNYSSELNVNALELDDSALYLCASSLWGSGQGSEAFFGQGTRLTVV.

The chain has TRBV7-9 and TRBJ1-1; D possibly corresponds to TRBD1 (5 bases). V lost 5 bases and J 0 bases, leaving 10 bases between the germline ends. CDR3 length: 14 residues. The germline V gene has CDR1 SEHNR and CDR2 FQNEAQ (reference sequence). CDR3 nucleotides: TGTGCCAGCAGCGGACGGACATTGAACACTGAAGCTTTCTTT. It encodes CASSGRTLNTEAFF.

V gene TRBV18 combines with J gene TRBJ1-1; D not resolved. Trimming took off 5 bases at V and 2 bases at J, with 9 bases between the two ends. The CDR3 has 13 residues. Germline CDR1 and CDR2: KGHSH and LQKENI. The CDR3 DNA sequence: TGTGCCAGCTCAAAAGACCTCAACACTGAAGCTTTCTTT. Amino acids: CASSKDLNTEAFF.

The genes are TRBV28 and TRBJ1-5; D gene unclear. Trimming cost V 6 bases and J 0 bases, with 6 bases left between them. Germline V gene lookup returns CDR1 MDHEN and CDR2 SYDVKM. This CDR3 spans 13 amino acids. CDR3 in DNA: TGTGCCAGCAGCCTTTATAGCAATCAGCCCCAGCATTTT. This translates into CASSLYSNQPQHF.

This rearrangement joins TRBV28 to TRBJ1-2; TRBD1 matches 8 bases. Germline V gives CDR1 MDHEN, CDR2 SYDVKM. The V segment lost 6 bases and the J segment 8 bases; nucleotides outside the gene matches: 8. The CDR3 has 13 amino acids. The CDR3 sequence: CASSHDRGWGYTF. The DNA of the CDR3 is TGTGCCAGCAGCCACGACAGGGGATGGGGCTACACCTTC.

This sequence joins TRBV28 and TRBJ2-7; TRBD2 aligns across 9 bases. The CDR3 consists of 17 residues. Losses at the gene ends were 8 bases for V and 2 bases for J; bases not matched to a gene: 16. Germline CDR1 is MDHEN and CDR2 is SYDVKM. The CDR3 reads CASDPGTSPTITYEQYF. CDR3 bases: TGTGCCAGCGACCCCGGGACTAGCCCTACCATCACCTACGAGCAGTACTTC.

The chain couples TRBV11-2 to TRBJ2-3, with unresolved D. This CDR3 region has 14 residues. The germline V and J ends were trimmed by 4 bases and 1 base, with 9 bases remaining between them. Germline CDR1 is SGHAT and CDR2 is FQNNGV. CDR3 in DNA: TGTGCCAGCAGCTCTCAGCGTGGCACAGATACGCAGTATTTT. Residues: CASSSQRGTDTQYF.

About this clone: Other nucleotide sequences from this sample produce the same CDR3. The V and J genes are TRBV9 and TRBJ2-1; 7 bases are a match to TRBD1. The V gene end was trimmed by 2 bases and the J gene end by 0 bases; junction bases not matched to a gene: 2. This CDR3 region has 15 residues. The V gene's germline CDR1 is SGDLS and CDR2 YYNGEE. CDR3: CASSVAGGSYNEQFF. CDR3 bases: TGTGCCAGCAGCGTCGCAGGGGGCTCCTACAATGAGCAGTTCTTC.

V is TRBV21-1 and J is TRBJ2-5; the table's TRBD1 call for D was not verified on the DNA. TRBV21-1 is a listed pseudogene. The CDR3 is 14 residues long. CDR3 residues: CASSKRTVTETQYF. Here the CDR3 DNA reads TGTGCCAGCAGCAAAAGGACAGTTACTGAGACCCAGTACTTC.

This chain connects TRBV19 to TRBJ1-2, with unresolved D. Looked up from germline, CDR1 is LNHDA and CDR2 is SQIVND (reference sequence). The CDR3 runs to 13 residues. V was trimmed by 3 bases and J by 2 bases, leaving 7 bases between them. The CDR3 loop is CASSIAQNYGYTF. The CDR3 nucleotides are TGTGCCAGTAGTATCGCTCAAAACTATGGCTACACCTTC.

The CDR3 DNA reads TGTGCCAGCAGTTTAGGTCAGGGGGGGACTGAAGCTTTCTTT. Translation gives CASSLGQGGTEAFF. This chain connects TRBV27 to TRBJ1-1; 7 positions agree with TRBD1. Trimming at V came to 2 bases and at J to 5 bases, leaving 5 bases not matched to a gene. The CDR3 spans 14 residues. Germline V gene lookup returns CDR1 MNHEY and CDR2 SMNVEV (reference sequence).

The CDR3 loop is CASLSLGGLKETQYF. CDR3 coding DNA: TGTGCCAGCTTATCCCTGGGGGGCCTAAAAGAGACCCAGTACTTC. The genes are TRBV18 and TRBJ2-5; D might be TRBD1 or TRBD2, each matching 6 bases. V gave up 7 bases and J gave up 3 bases, with 18 bases separating them. This CDR3 is built from 15 residues. CDR1 is KGHSH, CDR2 LQKENI, per germline.

This clone was recorded only once. The chain joins TRBV4-2 to TRBJ2-5, with TRBD2 matching 13 bases. The CDR3 loop spans 17 amino acids. Unmatched junction bases numbered 9, after V lost 3 bases and J lost 5 bases. Germline V gene data show CDR1 as LGHNA and CDR2 as YNFKEQ. CDR3 coding DNA: TGTGCCAGCAGCCATGAGACTAGCGGGGGGCGTCGGGAGACCCAGTACTTC. It codes for CASSHETSGGRRETQYF.

This clone was seen once. V gene TRBV6-6 combines with J gene TRBJ1-2; no clear D. CDR3 length: 13 residues. Germline assignment: CDR1 MNHNY and CDR2 SVGAGI (reference sequence). V was shortened by 6 bases and J by 5 bases, with 13 bases between the two germline ends. Written as DNA, the CDR3 is TGTGCCAGCAGCCACGACGAGGTTTATGGCTACACCTTC. The encoded protein is CASSHDEVYGYTF.

The chain employs TRBV4-1 and TRBJ2-3; 8 bases agree with TRBD2. The germline CDR1 and CDR2 sequences are MGHRA and YSYEKL. This CDR3 is 15 amino acids long. V shed 4 bases, J shed 5 bases, and the junction held 8 bases outside the gene matches. The CDR3 DNA is TGCGCCAGCAGCCCATTTACTAGCGGAGAAGATACGCAGTATTTT. Translated, it gives CASSPFTSGEDTQYF.